This T cell receptor (beta chain) was recovered during a study of T cells after yellow fever vaccination. At the level of the study: Any fraction with a low cell number was prepared using SMART-Seq v4 Ultra Low Input. Overall study results and limits: Most clones from primary vaccination were detected again post-booster (almost 98% CD4, about 88% CD8). High-abundance clonotypes from the bulk population could contaminate FACS-sorted repertoires. Weaker, the secondary response had a peak occurring faster, on day 5 versus 15.

TCRdb reanalysed the 5' RACE reads using MiXCR and keeps one entry per CDR3 protein. Altogether more than 200,000 distinct CDR3 sequences are present, approximately 3.6% being singletons, with the ten largest covering around 19%. In the case of this clonotype: Its matching antigen is unknown.

Here the sequenced sample was PBMCs, taken 15 days after the yellow fever booster vaccination. This clonotype originated in a man younger than 30 who received the YFV17D yellow fever vaccine.

This CDR3 is CASSLGTGLPQHF. CDR3 DNA sequence: TGTGCCAGCAGTTTAGGGACAGGGTTGCCCCAGCATTTT. The gene calls are TRBV12-3 or TRBV12-4 and TRBJ1-5; 8 bases map to TRBD1. Trimming at V came to 1 base and at J to 9 bases, leaving 2 bases not matched to a gene. There are 13 residues in the CDR3.